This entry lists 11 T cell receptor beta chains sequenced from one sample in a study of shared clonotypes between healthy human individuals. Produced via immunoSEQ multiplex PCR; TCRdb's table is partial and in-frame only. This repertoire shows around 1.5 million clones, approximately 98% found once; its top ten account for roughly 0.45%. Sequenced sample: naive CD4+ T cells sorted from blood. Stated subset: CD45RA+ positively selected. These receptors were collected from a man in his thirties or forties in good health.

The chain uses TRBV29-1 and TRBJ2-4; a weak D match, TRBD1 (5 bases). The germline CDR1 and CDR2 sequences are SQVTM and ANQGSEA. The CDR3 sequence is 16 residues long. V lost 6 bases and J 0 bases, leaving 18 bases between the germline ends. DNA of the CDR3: TGCAGCGTGGGAACAGGAGAACACCTAGCCAAAAACATTCAGTACTTC. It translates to CSVGTGEHLAKNIQYF.

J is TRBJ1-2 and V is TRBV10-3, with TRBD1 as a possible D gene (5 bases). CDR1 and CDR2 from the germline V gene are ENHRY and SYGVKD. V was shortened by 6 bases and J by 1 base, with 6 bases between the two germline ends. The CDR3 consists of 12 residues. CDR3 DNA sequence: TGTGCCATCAGCCAGGGTAACTATGGCTACACCTTC. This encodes CAISQGNYGYTF.

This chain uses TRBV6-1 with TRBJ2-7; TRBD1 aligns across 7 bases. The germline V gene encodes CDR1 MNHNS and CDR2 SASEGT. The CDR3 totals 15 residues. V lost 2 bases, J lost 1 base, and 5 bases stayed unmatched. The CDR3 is CASSERGQGSYEQYF. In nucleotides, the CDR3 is TGTGCCAGCAGTGAAAGGGGGCAGGGGTCCTACGAGCAGTACTTC.

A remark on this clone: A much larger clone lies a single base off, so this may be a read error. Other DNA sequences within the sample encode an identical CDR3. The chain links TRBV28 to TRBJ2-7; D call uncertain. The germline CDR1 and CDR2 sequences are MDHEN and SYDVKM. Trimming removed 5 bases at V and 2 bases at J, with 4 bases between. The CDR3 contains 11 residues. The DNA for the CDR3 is TGTGCCAGCAGTGCCCCCTACGAGCAGTACTTC. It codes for CASSAPYEQYF.

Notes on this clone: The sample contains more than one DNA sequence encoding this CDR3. CDR3 DNA: TGTGCCAGCAGTTTCAGAGACGGAAACACCATATATTTT. Protein product: CASSFRDGNTIYF. The genes are TRBV28 and TRBJ1-3; D uncertain. This CDR3 spans 13 amino acids. Per germline, CDR1 MDHEN and CDR2 SYDVKM. Trimming cost V 3 bases and J 4 bases, with 7 bases left between them.

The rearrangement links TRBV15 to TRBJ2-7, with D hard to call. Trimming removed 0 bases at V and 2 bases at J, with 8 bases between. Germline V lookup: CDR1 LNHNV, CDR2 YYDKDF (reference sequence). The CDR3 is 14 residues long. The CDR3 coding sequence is TGTGCCACCAGCAGAGAGCGGCGGACCTACGAGCAGTACTTC. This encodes CATSRERRTYEQYF.

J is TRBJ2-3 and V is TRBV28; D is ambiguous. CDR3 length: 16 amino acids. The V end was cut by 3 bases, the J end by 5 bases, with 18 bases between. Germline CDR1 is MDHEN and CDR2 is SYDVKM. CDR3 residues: CASSFSTFFSVDTQYF. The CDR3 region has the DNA TGTGCCAGCAGTTTCTCGACATTCTTCTCCGTAGATACGCAGTATTTT.

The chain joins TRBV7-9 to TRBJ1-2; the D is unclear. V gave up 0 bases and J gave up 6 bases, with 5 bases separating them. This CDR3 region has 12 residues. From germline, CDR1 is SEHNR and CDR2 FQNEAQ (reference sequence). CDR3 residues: CASSLAPHGYTF. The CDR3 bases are TGTGCCAGCAGCTTAGCCCCTCATGGCTACACCTTC.

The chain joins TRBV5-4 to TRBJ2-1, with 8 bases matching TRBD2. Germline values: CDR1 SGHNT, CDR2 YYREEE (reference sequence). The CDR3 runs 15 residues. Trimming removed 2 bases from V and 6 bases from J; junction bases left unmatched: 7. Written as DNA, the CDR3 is TGTGCCAGCAGCTTAGGTAGCGGGGTAAGCAATGAGCAGTTCTTC. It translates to CASSLGSGVSNEQFF.

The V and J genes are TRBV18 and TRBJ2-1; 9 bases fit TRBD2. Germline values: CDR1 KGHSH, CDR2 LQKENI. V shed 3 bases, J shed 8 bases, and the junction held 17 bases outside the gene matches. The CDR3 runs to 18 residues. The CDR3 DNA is TGTGCCAGCTCACCCTTAGTGTTTAGCGGGAGAGTTGATCATGAGCAGTTCTTC. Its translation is CASSPLVFSGRVDHEQFF.

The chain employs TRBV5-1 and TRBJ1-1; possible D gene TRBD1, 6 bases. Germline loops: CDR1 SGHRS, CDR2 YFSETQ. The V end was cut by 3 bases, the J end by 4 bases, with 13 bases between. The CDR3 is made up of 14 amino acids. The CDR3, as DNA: TGCGCCAGCAGCTCAACAGCAGGGGCCACTGAAGCTTTCTTT. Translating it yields CASSSTAGATEAFF.